This TCR beta chain appears in the sequencing data of a study of blood T cell repertoires in COVID-19. Background on the study: From T cells, B-cell-depleted T cells, or PBMCs came the material, which was cDNA or gDNA.

In the original processing: Reference gene primer amplification gave estimated nucleated cell counts. Measured with immunoSEQ multiplex PCR; TCRdb has only the in-frame clones, and not every one. V, J and clone size reflect that table, while D and trimming were determined from the DNA. The table shows about 260,000 clones, with about nine tenths occurring only once. The origin of this receptor is a woman between 40 and 55 years old who had recovered from COVID-19. Sequencing input: peripheral blood.

CDR3 DNA sequence: TGCGCCAGCAGCCCACGGGACAGCTCCTACGAGCAGTACTTC. It encodes CASSPRDSSYEQYF. This chain uses TRBV5-1 with TRBJ2-7; 7 nucleotides match TRBD1. The CDR3 runs to 14 residues. In germline, CDR1 is SGHRS, CDR2 YFSETQ. With V trimmed by 4 bases and J by 0 bases, 4 bases remained unmatched.